Listed here are 11 T cell receptor beta chains from one sample, sequenced in a study of blood T cell repertoires in COVID-19 (dated by TCRdb to the early 2020s). Libraries were prepared through the immunoSEQ multiplex PCR assay. As stored in TCRdb, this immuneACCESS dataset retains in-frame rearrangements with V and J assigned. A fraction of the clones does not appear; measured against another copy, unresolved V genes explain less than half of the discrepancy, and the remainder lacks a known reason. This sample comprises 45,000 or so clones, about 85% of them detected only once. The ten largest clones take up approximately 15% of the sample. Sequencing used peripheral blood. These receptors were taken from a human donor in a cohort sampled during active COVID-19.

The V call is TRBV28, the J call TRBJ2-3; 7 bases align to TRBD1. The length of the CDR3 is 13 residues. V trimming: 4 bases; J trimming: 8 bases; junction bases outside the gene matches: 6. Germline assignment: CDR1 MDHEN and CDR2 SYDVKM. CDR3 residues: CASSSVTGATQYF. Here the CDR3 DNA reads TGTGCCAGCAGTTCCGTTACAGGGGCTACGCAGTATTTT.

The CDR3 sequence is CAWSVGAGNIQYF. CDR3 DNA: TGTGCCTGGAGTGTAGGTGCAGGAAACATTCAGTACTTC. The chain links TRBV30 to TRBJ2-4; D ambiguous. This CDR3 comprises 13 residues. Trimming removed 0 bases at V and 6 bases at J, with 9 bases between. Germline CDR1 is GTSNPN and CDR2 is SVGIG (reference sequence). Drawing the rest from reference TRBV30 and TRBJ2-4, the complete variable domain is SQTIHQWPATLVQPVGSPLSLECTVEGTSNPNLYWYRQAAGRGLQLLFYSVGIGQISSEVPQNLSASRPQDRQFILSSKKLLLSDSGFYLCAWSVGAGNIQYFGAGTRLSVL.

This clone was seen just once. This CDR3 is also generated by other DNA sequences in the sample. The chain is built from TRBV5-1 and TRBJ2-1; TRBD1 agrees at 10 bases. V was pared by 4 bases and J by 6 bases, with 4 bases of the junction left unmatched. This CDR3 has 14 amino acids. From germline, CDR1 is SGHRS and CDR2 YFSETQ. CDR3 protein: CASSLGQGVNEQFF. CDR3 nucleotide sequence: TGCGCCAGCAGCCTAGGACAGGGGGTCAATGAGCAGTTCTTC.

The V gene is TRBV2, the J gene TRBJ1-5, with 9 bases that match TRBD1. The CDR3 is made up of 15 amino acids. The ends lost 6 bases at V and 1 base at J; junction bases unmatched: 4. The germline CDR1 and CDR2 sequences are SNHLY and FYNNEI. CDR3 DNA: TGTGCCAGCAGGGGACAGGGTGGCAGCAATCAGCCCCAGCATTTT. Its translation is CASRGQGGSNQPQHF.

The rearrangement joins TRBV7-8 to TRBJ2-7; D is unclear. The CDR3 is made up of 12 amino acids. Germline CDR1 is SGHVS and CDR2 is FQNEAQ. The V and J ends lost 3 bases and 5 bases respectively, with 8 bases between them. The CDR3: CASSFRQNEQYF. CDR3 DNA: TGTGCCAGCAGCTTTCGCCAGAACGAGCAGTACTTC.

V usage is TRBV7-2 and J usage is TRBJ1-2, with 11 bases identical to TRBD1. The V gene end was trimmed by 4 bases and the J gene end by 3 bases; junction bases not matched to a gene: 10. The CDR3 spans 17 residues. From germline, CDR1 is SGHTA and CDR2 FQGNSA. The DNA of the CDR3 is TGTGCCAGCAGCTCGGGGGGCTGGGGACAGGGGGACTATGGCTACACCTTC. Its translation: CASSSGGWGQGDYGYTF.

The V call is TRBV5-5, the J call TRBJ2-7; TRBD2 aligns across 7 bases. Germline V gene sequence: CDR1 SGHKS, CDR2 YYEKEE (reference sequence). There are 15 residues in the CDR3. Losses at the gene ends were 2 bases for V and 3 bases for J; bases not matched to a gene: 8. The CDR3 here is CASSFGRYSDYEQYF. Written as DNA, the CDR3 is TGTGCCAGCAGCTTCGGGAGGTACTCCGACTACGAGCAGTACTTC.

V gene TRBV30 combines with J gene TRBJ1-2; perhaps TRBD1 as D (6 bases). The V gene's germline CDR1 is GTSNPN and CDR2 SVGIG (reference sequence). Trimming left V 3 bases short and J 3 bases short, with 23 bases between. There are 17 residues in the CDR3. The CDR3 nucleotides read TGTGCCTGGAGGGGGGCATTCTCGGACAGCGCTTACTATGGCTACACCTTC. Translation: CAWRGAFSDSAYYGYTF.

V usage is TRBV20-1 and J usage is TRBJ1-1; D call uncertain. CDR3 length: 13 residues. The V end was cut by 3 bases, the J end by 4 bases, with 12 bases between. The germline gives CDR1 DFQATT, CDR2 SNEGSKA (reference sequence). CDR3 amino acids: CSASGQDATEAFF. As DNA, the CDR3 is TGCAGTGCTAGTGGCCAGGATGCCACTGAAGCTTTCTTT.

The chain couples TRBV5-4 to TRBJ2-7, with 8 bases identical to TRBD1. The CDR3 extends over 14 amino acids. The ends lost 4 bases at V and 5 bases at J; junction bases unmatched: 8. Germline V gene lookup returns CDR1 SGHNT and CDR2 YYREEE (reference sequence). This CDR3 is CASSPGQGSHEQYF. For the CDR3, the DNA is TGTGCCAGCAGCCCCGGACAGGGTTCCCACGAGCAGTACTTC. Full variable domain (remainder filled in from reference TRBV5-4 and TRBJ2-7): ETGVTQSPTHLIKTRGQQVTLRCSSQSGHNTVSWYQQALGQGPQFIFQYYREEENGRGNFPPRFSGLQFPNYSSELNVNALELDDSALYLCASSPGQGSHEQYFGPGTRLTVT.

A single count supports this clone. The rearrangement uses TRBV11-2 and TRBJ2-3, with TRBD1 identical over 9 bases. From germline, CDR1 is SGHAT and CDR2 FQNNGV. The CDR3 sequence is 16 residues long. With 5 bases clipped from V and 2 bases from J, the junction kept 8 bases outside the gene matches. The CDR3 is CASSTPGQGFTDTQYF. DNA of the CDR3: TGTGCCAGCAGCACACCGGGACAGGGTTTCACAGATACGCAGTATTTT.